This T cell receptor (beta chain) was found in a study of T cell responses to AZD1222 COVID-19 vaccine. Study overall: Investigators merged groups given second doses at roughly 4 or roughly 12 weeks. Study outcomes and limitations: There were repertoire samples only from the period after the peak T cell response. After two AZD1222 doses, spike-specific TCR breadth and depth rose versus day 0.

This clone was seen once. The target antigen is unknown. Germline CDR1 SEHNR, CDR2 FQNEAQ (reference sequence). Between the trimmed V and J ends, which lost 11 bases and 4 bases, there was a span of 8 bases. The CDR3 extends over 10 amino acids. Repertoires were generated with immunoSEQ multiplex PCR, while TCRdb's copy carries only in-frame clones and drops some. The data show over 110,000 clones, more than 85% seen once. This receptor was obtained from an adult in good health. Sequenced material: peripheral blood, taken on day 0 of AZD1222 vaccination. This chain uses TRBV7-9 with TRBJ1-1; unclear D gene. The DNA for the CDR3 is TGTGCCGTCTCGGGCACTGAAGCTTTCTTT. Amino acid sequence: CAVSGTEAFF.